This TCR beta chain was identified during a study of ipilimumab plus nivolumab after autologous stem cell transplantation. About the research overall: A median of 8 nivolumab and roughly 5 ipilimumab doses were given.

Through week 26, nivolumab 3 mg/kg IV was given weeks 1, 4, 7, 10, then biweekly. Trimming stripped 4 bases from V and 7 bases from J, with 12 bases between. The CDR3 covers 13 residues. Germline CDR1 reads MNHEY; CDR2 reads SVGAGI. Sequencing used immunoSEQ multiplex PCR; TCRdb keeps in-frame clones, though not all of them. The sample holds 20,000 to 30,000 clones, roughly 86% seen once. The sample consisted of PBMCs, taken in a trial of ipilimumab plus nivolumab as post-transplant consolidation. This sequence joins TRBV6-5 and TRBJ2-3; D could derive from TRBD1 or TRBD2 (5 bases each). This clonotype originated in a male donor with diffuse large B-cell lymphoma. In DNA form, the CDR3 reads TGTGCCAGCAGTTTTCCGGGACGCAATACGCAGTATTTT. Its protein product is CASSFPGRNTQYF.